Listed here are 9 T cell receptor beta chains from one sample, sequenced in a study of T cell repertoires in cytomegalovirus infection. One entry per CDR3 protein, called by TCRdb with MiXCR from the reads. The table includes fewer than 650,000 distinct CDR3 sequences, 35% to 50% detected once. These receptors' targets are unknown. The source was cultured PBMCs, collected from culture after CMV antigen stimulation. Receptors were obtained from a human donor in good health (CMV status not recorded). Some clones in this sample may be carry-over from other donors' samples.

This rearrangement joins TRBV11-2 to TRBJ1-1; the D is unclear. This CDR3 spans 11 amino acids. Per the germline V gene, CDR1 is SGHAT and CDR2 is FQNNGV. V lost 5 bases to trimming and J lost 7 bases, with 8 bases between them. CDR3 sequence reads: CASSPGIEAFF. Written as DNA, the CDR3 is TGTGCCAGCAGCCCTGGTATTGAAGCTTTCTTT.

The chain recombines TRBV20-1 with TRBJ2-3; 9 bases are shared with TRBD2. J was trimmed by 8 bases and V by 3 bases; bases with no gene match: 15. CDR1 is DFQATT, CDR2 SNEGSKA, per germline (reference sequence). The CDR3 totals 16 residues. CDR3 sequence reads: CSASFFASGASGTQYF. CDR3 coding DNA: TGCAGTGCTAGTTTCTTCGCTAGCGGGGCGTCCGGTACGCAGTATTTT.

This chain joins TRBV19 and TRBJ1-5, with D tentatively TRBD1 (5 bases). Germline lookup yields CDR1 LNHDA and CDR2 SQIVND (reference sequence). V was cut by 6 bases and J by 3 bases, with 9 bases left in between. This CDR3 has 13 residues. The chain's CDR3 is CASRYRPNQPQHF. In nucleotides, the CDR3 is TGTGCCAGTAGGTACAGGCCCAATCAGCCCCAGCATTTT.

The chain couples TRBV7-2 to TRBJ1-5; D gene uncertain. Deletions cut 3 bases from V and 4 bases from J, with 10 bases between. The germline CDR1 and CDR2 sequences are SGHTA and FQGNSA. The CDR3 is 14 residues long. CDR3 sequence reads: CASSLERENQPQHF. CDR3 coding DNA: TGTGCCAGCAGCTTGGAGAGAGAAAATCAGCCCCAGCATTTT.

CDR3 in DNA: TGTGCCAGCAGCTTGACAGGGGTGGTCACAGATACGCAGTATTTT. Translating gives CASSLTGVVTDTQYF. The chain recombines TRBV5-6 with TRBJ2-3; 7 nucleotides agree with TRBD1. CDR3 size: 15 residues. Per germline, CDR1 SGHDT and CDR2 YYEEEE. The V gene end was trimmed by 1 base and the J gene end by 2 bases; junction bases not matched to a gene: 4. Full variable domain (remainder filled in from reference TRBV5-6 and TRBJ2-3): DAGVTQSPTHLIKTRGQQVTLRCSPKSGHDTVSWYQQALGQGPQFIFQYYEEEERQRGNFPDRFSGHQFPNYSSELNVNALLLGDSALYLCASSLTGVVTDTQYFGPGTRLTVL.

This clonotype was counted at least ten times. The chain uses TRBV7-9 and TRBJ1-6; a possible D gene is TRBD1 (6 bases). Germline CDR1 and CDR2: SEHNR and FQNEAQ (reference sequence). This CDR3 is built from 15 residues. V was clipped by 3 bases and J by 9 bases, with 15 bases between them. The CDR3, as DNA: TGTGCCAGCAGCTTTCCCGGACAGTTAGGTTCACCCCTCCACTTT. Translation gives CASSFPGQLGSPLHF. The entire variable domain, with the rest obtained from reference TRBV7-9 and TRBJ1-6, is as follows: DTGVSQNPRHKITKRGQNVTFRCDPISEHNRLYWYRQTLGQGPEFLTYFQNEAQLEKSRLLSDRFSAERPKGSFSTLEIQRTEQGDSAMYLCASSFPGQLGSPLHFGNGTRLTVT.

This clonotype was counted many times. This chain links TRBV12-3 or TRBV12-4 with TRBJ2-1; no reliable D call. The CDR3 extends over 11 amino acids. Trimming left V 6 bases short and J 7 bases short, with 7 bases between. CDR3 nucleotide sequence: TGTGCCAGCAGCCTGGCAAATGAGCAGTTCTTC. It yields the protein CASSLANEQFF.

This clonotype was counted only a few times. The chain employs TRBV7-2 and TRBJ1-1, with TRBD1 as a possible D gene (5 bases). Trimming stripped 7 bases from V and 3 bases from J, with 18 bases between. This CDR3 has 15 residues. CDR1 is SGHTA and CDR2 is FQGNSA in the germline V gene. The CDR3 region is CASTPNRGGDTEAFF. In DNA form, the CDR3 reads TGTGCCAGCACCCCAAATCGGGGGGGGGACACTGAAGCTTTCTTT.

The table lists this clonotype with many counts. This sequence joins TRBV7-2 and TRBJ1-5; tentatively, D is TRBD1 (5 bases). V was trimmed by 5 bases and J by 2 bases, leaving 7 bases between them. In germline, CDR1 is SGHTA, CDR2 FQGNSA. The CDR3 sequence is 13 residues long. The CDR3 sequence: CASSQQGNQPQHF. In DNA form, the CDR3 reads TGTGCCAGCAGCCAACAGGGCAATCAGCCCCAGCATTTT. The full variable domain, in which reference TRBV7-2 and TRBJ1-5 provide the parts outside the CDR3, is GAGVSQSPSNKVTEKGKDVELRCDPISGHTALYWYRQSLGQGLEFLIYFQGNSAPDKSGLPSDRFSAERTGGSVSTLTIQRTQQEDSAVYLCASSQQGNQPQHFGDGTRLSIL.